This record covers a single T cell receptor (beta chain). The data are from a study of blood T cell repertoires in COVID-19. Looking at the study overall: Whether acute or convalescent, the COVID-19 samples came from the United States, Italy and Spain. The cDNA or gDNA used as material had been derived from T cells, B-cell-depleted T cells, or PBMCs.

Data came from immunoSEQ multiplex PCR; TCRdb stores just in-frame clones and leaves some out. Among some 80,000 clones, approximately 86% were seen once, and the ten largest hold under 3%. The CDR3 has 14 amino acids. Trimming took 5 bases from V and 6 from J, leaving 16 bases between them. Germline-derived CDR1 and CDR2 are SGHAT and FQNNGV. The chain joins TRBV11-2 to TRBJ1-2; a weak D match, TRBD1 (6 bases). The TCR originated in a woman aged 45-65 years with active or convalescent COVID-19. The sample consisted of peripheral blood. For the CDR3, the DNA is TGTGCCAGCAGCCCTCCAGGGGCAACTCATGGCTACACCTTC. Translation gives CASSPPGATHGYTF.